Listed below are T cell receptor beta chains from one sample, sequenced in a study of OX40 agonist ivuxolimab in advanced cancers. The table came from immunoSEQ multiplex PCR; TCRdb's copy has only in-frame clones and leaves some out. The sample records about 60,000 clones, about 93% being singletons. Sequences were derived from CD4+ or CD8+ T cells sorted from blood, sampled in a trial of the OX40 agonist ivuxolimab. The receptors were gathered from an adult with an advanced solid tumor such as melanoma, head and neck, liver or kidney cancer. The CDR3 runs from the conserved cysteine through the conserved F or W. D genes are given only for firm matches. Clone size is not always given. Where it is, it says once, few, many or a class for expanded clones.

V: TRBV19; size: -; J: TRBJ1-4; D: TRBD1; CDR3: CASSPGQGNEKLFF; DNA: TGTGCCAGTAGTCCGGGACAGGGGAATGAAAAACTGTTTTTT
V: TRBV6-1; size: -; J: TRBJ1-5; D: -; CDR3: CASSNQVYSNQPQHF; DNA: TGTGCCAGCAGTAACCAGGTATATAGCAATCAGCCCCAGCATTTT
V: TRBV4-1; size: -; J: TRBJ2-7; D: -; CDR3: CASSHNPTYEQYF; DNA: TGCGCCAGCAGCCACAATCCGACCTACGAGCAGTACTTC
V: TRBV5-6; size: -; J: TRBJ2-3; D: -; CDR3: CASGSSDTQYF; DNA: TGTGCCAGCGGTTCATCAGATACGCAGTATTTT
V: TRBV29-1; size: once; J: TRBJ2-7; D: TRBD2; CDR3: CSVEASSGRLYEQYF; DNA: TGCAGCGTTGAAGCCTCGAGCGGGAGGCTATACGAGCAGTACTTC
V: TRBV7-8; size: -; J: TRBJ1-5; D: -; CDR3: CASSPLGGNQPQHF; DNA: TGTGCCAGCAGCCCTCTGGGAGGGAATCAGCCCCAGCATTTT
V: TRBV7-9; size: -; J: TRBJ1-2; D: TRBD1; CDR3: CASSLAQGDREFRGYTF; DNA: TGTGCCAGCAGCTTAGCCCAGGGGGACAGGGAGTTTCGTGGCTACACCTTC
V: TRBV28; size: -; J: TRBJ2-7; D: -; CDR3: CASSPAIRTYEQYF; DNA: TGTGCCAGCAGCCCAGCCATACGGACCTACGAGCAGTACTTC
V: TRBV6-7; size: -; J: TRBJ1-6; D: -; CDR3: CASSYLAPGLGHF; DNA: TGTGCCAGCAGTTACTTAGCTCCGGGACTGGGCCACTTT
V: TRBV4-3; size: -; J: TRBJ1-3; D: -; CDR3: CASSQDPPGNTIYF; DNA: TGCGCCAGCAGCCAAGATCCCCCTGGAAACACCATATATTTT
V: TRBV27; size: -; J: TRBJ1-5; D: TRBD1; CDR3: CASSLEGTANQPQHF; DNA: TGTGCCAGCAGTTTAGAGGGGACAGCCAATCAGCCCCAGCATTTT
V: TRBV28; size: -; J: TRBJ2-7; D: -; CDR3: CASSRQREEQYF; DNA: TGTGCCAGCAGTCGACAGAGGGAAGAGCAGTACTTC
V: TRBV10-2; size: -; J: TRBJ2-7; D: TRBD1; CDR3: CASSEQGTLTQGGSYEQYF; DNA: TGCGCCAGCAGTGAGCAAGGAACCTTGACACAGGGGGGCTCCTACGAGCAGTACTTC
V: TRBV7-9; size: -; J: TRBJ2-7; D: -; CDR3: CASSPLAFPSYEQYF; DNA: TGTGCCAGCAGCCCACTAGCTTTCCCCTCCTACGAGCAGTACTTC
V: TRBV10-2; size: -; J: TRBJ2-1; D: -; CDR3: CASSASGYNEQFF; DNA: TGCGCCAGCAGTGCCAGCGGCTACAATGAGCAGTTCTTC
V: TRBV7-2; size: -; J: TRBJ2-4; D: -; CDR3: CASSLAGMGNKNIQYF; DNA: TGTGCCAGCAGCTTAGCTGGCATGGGGAACAAAAACATTCAGTACTTC
V: TRBV14; size: once; J: TRBJ1-1; D: TRBD1; CDR3: CASSPYRGLSTEAFF; DNA: TGTGCCAGCAGCCCGTACAGGGGGTTAAGCACTGAAGCTTTCTTT
V: TRBV28; size: -; J: TRBJ1-5; D: TRBD1; CDR3: CASSLSVTGWDNQPQHF; DNA: TGTGCCAGCAGTTTGTCGGTGACAGGGTGGGACAATCAGCCCCAGCATTTT
V: TRBV2; size: -; J: TRBJ2-1; D: -; CDR3: CASSLGGLKEQFF; DNA: TGTGCCAGCAGCCTAGGGGGACTAAAGGAGCAGTTCTTC
V: TRBV2; size: once; J: TRBJ1-2; D: -; CDR3: CASTVGSRMSGYTF; DNA: TGTGCCAGCACTGTGGGGAGCCGGATGAGTGGCTACACCTTC
V: TRBV15; size: -; J: TRBJ1-2; D: -; CDR3: CATSRDTQVLYGYTF; DNA: TGTGCCACCAGCAGAGATACTCAGGTTCTCTATGGCTACACCTTC
V: TRBV5-6; size: -; J: TRBJ2-2; D: -; CDR3: CASSLGPVESIANTGELFF; DNA: TGTGCCAGCAGCTTGGGGCCAGTCGAATCAATCGCGAACACCGGGGAGCTGTTTTTT
V: TRBV6-5; size: few; J: TRBJ2-1; D: -; CDR3: CASSPPSPEQFF; DNA: TGTGCCAGCAGCCCCCCGAGCCCCGAGCAGTTCTTC
V: TRBV28; size: -; J: TRBJ1-2; D: -; CDR3: CASLPRTWTNYGYTF; DNA: TGTGCCAGTCTACCCCGGACATGGACTAACTATGGCTACACCTTC
V: TRBV9; size: -; J: TRBJ2-2; D: -; CDR3: CASSVEERNTGELFF; DNA: TGTGCCAGCAGCGTAGAGGAGAGAAACACCGGGGAGCTGTTTTTT
V: TRBV19; size: -; J: TRBJ1-1; D: TRBD1; CDR3: CASSNIRDRGVNTEAFF; DNA: TGTGCCAGTAGTAACATCCGGGACAGGGGAGTGAACACTGAAGCTTTCTTT
V: TRBV10-3; size: -; J: TRBJ2-3; D: TRBD2; CDR3: CAINTASGDTQYF; DNA: TGTGCCATCAATACCGCTAGCGGAGATACGCAGTATTTT
V: TRBV27; size: -; J: TRBJ1-1; D: -; CDR3: CASSLGGKAFF; DNA: TGTGCCAGCAGTTTGGGGGGGAAAGCTTTCTTT
V: TRBV9; size: -; J: TRBJ2-1; D: -; CDR3: CASSASGTPNEQFF; DNA: TGTGCCAGCAGCGCTTCCGGGACTCCCAATGAGCAGTTCTTC
V: TRBV11-2; size: -; J: TRBJ1-1; D: -; CDR3: CASSPPTVNTEAFF; DNA: TGTGCCAGCAGCCCACCGACGGTGAACACTGAAGCTTTCTTT
V: TRBV27; size: -; J: TRBJ2-1; D: -; CDR3: CASSSGGQGGTFF; DNA: TGTGCCAGCAGTTCTGGAGGTCAGGGTGGTACGTTCTTC
V: TRBV18; size: -; J: TRBJ2-1; D: TRBD2; CDR3: CASLLVAGEDFYNEQFF; DNA: TGTGCCAGCTTATTAGTAGCGGGAGAGGATTTTTACAATGAGCAGTTCTTC
V: TRBV7-3; size: -; J: TRBJ2-7; D: TRBD2; CDR3: CASSFTSEYEQYF; DNA: TGTGCCAGCAGTTTTACTAGCGAGTACGAGCAGTACTTC
V: TRBV11-3; size: -; J: TRBJ2-1; D: TRBD2; CDR3: CASSLAALAGPNNEQFF; DNA: TGTGCCAGCAGCTTAGCGGCTCTAGCGGGACCTAACAATGAGCAGTTCTTC
V: TRBV19; size: -; J: TRBJ2-7; D: -; CDR3: CASSIGLLYEQYF; DNA: TGTGCCAGTAGTATAGGGCTCCTCTACGAGCAGTACTTC
V: TRBV19; size: -; J: TRBJ1-1; D: -; CDR3: CASSIVLPGTTEAFF; DNA: TGTGCCAGTAGTATAGTTCTTCCAGGGACCACTGAAGCTTTCTTT
V: TRBV5-4; size: -; J: TRBJ2-7; D: -; CDR3: CASSHDGGGVRYEQYF; DNA: TGTGCCAGCAGCCACGATGGAGGGGGAGTCCGGTACGAGCAGTACTTC
V: TRBV11-2; size: -; J: TRBJ1-2; D: -; CDR3: CASSLEWGSASFGYTF; DNA: TGTGCCAGCAGCTTAGAGTGGGGAAGCGCAAGTTTCGGCTACACCTTC
V: TRBV5-4; size: once; J: TRBJ1-2; D: -; CDR3: CASTVGGLGYTF; DNA: TGTGCCAGCACCGTAGGGGGTCTTGGCTACACCTTC
V: TRBV4-2; size: -; J: TRBJ2-7; D: -; CDR3: CASSQDFYGFEQYF; DNA: TGTGCCAGCAGCCAAGATTTTTATGGGTTCGAGCAGTACTTC
V: TRBV21-1; size: -; J: TRBJ2-2; D: -; CDR3: CASSKEKEGTSGRPPPSTGELFF; DNA: TGTGCCAGCAGCAAAGAGAAGGAAGGGACTAGCGGGAGGCCACCCCCTTCCACCGGGGAGCTGTTTTTT
V: TRBV29-1; size: once; J: TRBJ2-7; D: -; CDR3: CSVRFLGEEQYF; DNA: TGCAGCGTTCGGTTTCTCGGGGAAGAGCAGTACTTC
V: TRBV7-9; size: -; J: TRBJ2-1; D: TRBD2; CDR3: CASSFTSAEYNEQFF; DNA: TGTGCCAGCAGCTTTACTAGCGCCGAATACAATGAGCAGTTCTTC
V: TRBV7-2; size: -; J: TRBJ1-5; D: -; CDR3: CASSITGGGYSNQPQHF; DNA: TGTGCCAGCAGCATCACCGGGGGAGGTTATAGCAATCAGCCCCAGCATTTT
V: TRBV11-2; size: once; J: TRBJ2-5; D: -; CDR3: CASSWDAQETQYF; DNA: TGTGCCAGCAGCTGGGACGCACAAGAGACCCAGTACTTC
V: TRBV7-9; size: -; J: TRBJ2-7; D: -; CDR3: CASSLGASYEQYF; DNA: TGTGCCAGCTCTTTAGGGGCCTCCTACGAGCAGTACTTC
V: TRBV28; size: -; J: TRBJ2-7; D: -; CDR3: CASQGGVLNPYEQYF; DNA: TGTGCCAGCCAGGGGGGGGTCCTCAACCCCTACGAGCAGTACTTC
V: TRBV19; size: -; J: TRBJ2-6; D: TRBD1; CDR3: CASSTGQGLAGANVLTF; DNA: TGTGCCAGTAGTACTGGACAGGGATTGGCAGGGGCCAACGTCCTGACTTTC
V: TRBV5-1; size: -; J: TRBJ2-7; D: -; CDR3: CASSLGTDYEQYF; DNA: TGCGCCAGCAGCTTAGGGACGGACTACGAGCAGTACTTC
V: TRBV11-2; size: once; J: TRBJ2-2; D: -; CDR3: CASSLVGAGWDTGELFF; DNA: TGTGCCAGCAGCTTAGTCGGTGCGGGATGGGACACCGGGGAGCTGTTTTTT
V: TRBV7-2; size: -; J: TRBJ2-7; D: -; CDR3: CASSLHGQGGYEQYF; DNA: TGTGCCAGCAGTCTCCATGGACAGGGAGGGTACGAGCAGTACTTC
V: TRBV18; size: -; J: TRBJ1-2; D: TRBD1; CDR3: CASSPPGARGRSDGYTF; DNA: TGTGCCAGCTCACCACCGGGAGCGAGGGGGCGGTCGGATGGCTACACCTTC
V: TRBV7-9; size: -; J: TRBJ2-3; D: -; CDR3: CASSLGSTGAFTGTQYF; DNA: TGTGCCAGCAGCTTGGGGTCAACGGGGGCCTTCACGGGTACGCAGTATTTT